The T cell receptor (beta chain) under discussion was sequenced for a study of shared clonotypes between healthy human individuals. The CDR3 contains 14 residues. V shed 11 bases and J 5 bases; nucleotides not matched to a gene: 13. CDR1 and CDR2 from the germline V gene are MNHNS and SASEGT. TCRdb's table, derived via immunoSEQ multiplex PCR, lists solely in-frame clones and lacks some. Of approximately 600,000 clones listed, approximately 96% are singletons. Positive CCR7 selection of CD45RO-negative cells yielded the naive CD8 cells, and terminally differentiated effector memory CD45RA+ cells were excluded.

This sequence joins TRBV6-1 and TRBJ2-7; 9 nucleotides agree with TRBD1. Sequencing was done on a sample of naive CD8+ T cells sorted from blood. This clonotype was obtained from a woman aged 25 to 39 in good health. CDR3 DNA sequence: TGTGCCTGCGGTATACAGGGGGCCCTCGACGAGCAGTACTTC. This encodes CACGIQGALDEQYF.